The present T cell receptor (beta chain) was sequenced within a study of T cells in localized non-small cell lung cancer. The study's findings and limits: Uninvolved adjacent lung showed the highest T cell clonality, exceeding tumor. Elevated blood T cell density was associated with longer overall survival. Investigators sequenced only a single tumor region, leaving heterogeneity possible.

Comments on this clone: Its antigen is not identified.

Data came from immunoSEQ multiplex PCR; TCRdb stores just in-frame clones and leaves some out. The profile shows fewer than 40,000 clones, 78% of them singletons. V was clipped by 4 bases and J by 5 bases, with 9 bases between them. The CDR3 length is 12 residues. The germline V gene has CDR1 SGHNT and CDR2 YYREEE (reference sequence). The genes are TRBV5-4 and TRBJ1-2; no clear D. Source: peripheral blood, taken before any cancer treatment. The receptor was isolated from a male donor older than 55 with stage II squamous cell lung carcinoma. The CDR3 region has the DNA TGTGCCAGCAGCATCAGGAAGTATGGCTACACCTTC. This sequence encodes CASSIRKYGYTF.